The 13 T cell receptor beta chains below were found in one sample sequenced in a study of T-cell memory formation after mild COVID-19. MiXCR, applied by TCRdb to the 5' RACE reads, yields one record per CDR3 protein. There are around 530,000 distinct CDR3 sequences in the sample; about 22% occur only once, and roughly 9.1% lies in the top ten. Sequencing was performed on PBMCs or a T cell subset sorted from them (not recorded which). The receptors originated from an adult woman who had mild COVID-19 (a few samples of this study predate the infection). Cell type and time point are not known.

The chain joins TRBV2 to TRBJ1-1; TRBD1 might be the D (6 bases). CDR1 SNHLY and CDR2 FYNNEI come from the germline V gene. Trimming shortened V by 5 bases and J by 1 base, and 11 bases separated the two germline ends. CDR3 length: 14 residues. The DNA for the CDR3 is TGTGCCAGCAGTAAAGAACAGGGGAACACTGAAGCTTTCTTT. This translates into CASSKEQGNTEAFF.

This clonotype was recorded a few times. This sequence joins TRBV6-2 or TRBV6-3 and TRBJ2-1; D may correspond to TRBD1 or TRBD2 (5 bases each). Germline V gene lookup returns CDR1 MNHEY and CDR2 SVGEGT. The CDR3 length is 15 residues. V was shortened by 2 bases and J by 4 bases, with 12 bases between the two germline ends. The CDR3: CASSYEWGSYNEQFF. The DNA for the CDR3 is TGTGCCAGCAGTTACGAATGGGGGTCATACAATGAGCAGTTCTTC.

The genes are TRBV15 and TRBJ2-7; 12 positions agree with TRBD2. The CDR3 has 16 amino acids. V shed 3 bases and J 5 bases; nucleotides not matched to a gene: 8. CDR1 LNHNV and CDR2 YYDKDF come from the germline V gene (reference sequence). CDR3 protein: CATSRAGLAGRHEQYF. For the CDR3, the DNA is TGTGCCACCAGCAGGGCCGGACTAGCGGGGAGGCACGAGCAGTACTTC.

The CDR3 loop reads CASRKGEGYGTYEQYF. In DNA form, the CDR3 reads TGTGCCAGCAGAAAGGGCGAAGGTTACGGGACCTACGAGCAGTACTTC. V gene TRBV6-2 or TRBV6-3 combines with J gene TRBJ2-7, with D possibly TRBD2 on 5 matching bases. Looked up from germline, CDR1 is MNHEY and CDR2 is SVGEGT. The length of the CDR3 is 16 residues. The V gene lost 6 bases and the J gene lost 2 bases, with 20 bases spanning the gap.

The table lists this clonotype with a few counts. V gene TRBV4-3 combines with J gene TRBJ2-2; 14 nucleotides match TRBD2. The CDR3 length is 19 residues. V gave up 4 bases and J gave up 7 bases; unmatched junction bases: 14. Germline V gene data show CDR1 as LGHNA and CDR2 as YSLEER. In DNA, the CDR3 is TGCGCCAGCAGCCCAAACCTAGGACTAGCGGGAGGATTCGACGGGGAGCTGTTTTTT. As protein: CASSPNLGLAGGFDGELFF.

In its sample, this clonotype was seen a few times. The J gene is TRBJ1-3, the V gene TRBV18; D is uncertain. The germline V gene has CDR1 KGHSH and CDR2 LQKENI. V lost 6 bases to trimming and J lost 0 bases, with 6 bases between them. The CDR3 has 13 amino acids. CDR3 amino acids: CASSQSSGNTIYF. Here the CDR3 DNA reads TGTGCCAGCTCCCAGAGCTCTGGAAACACCATATATTTT.

The sample holds a few counts of this clonotype. The chain couples TRBV5-1 to TRBJ1-1; D is unclear. The CDR3 spans 15 residues. V shed 2 bases and J shed 1 base, with 12 bases lying between them. CDR1 and CDR2 from the germline V gene are SGHRS and YFSETQ. CDR3 bases: TGCGCCAGCAGCTTTGAAAGGGTACCGAACACTGAAGCTTTCTTT. Its protein is CASSFERVPNTEAFF.

This clonotype was seen a few times. The chain carries TRBV10-3 and TRBJ1-5; D might be TRBD1 (5 bases). Trimming removed 2 bases from V and 4 bases from J, with 12 bases in between. CDR1 and CDR2 from the germline V gene are ENHRY and SYGVKD. CDR3 length equals 15 residues. The CDR3 nucleotides read TGTGCCATCAGTGAGGGGGTGGGGGTGAATCAGCCCCAGCATTTT. Protein: CAISEGVGVNQPQHF.

V and J are TRBV30 and TRBJ1-2, with D possibly being TRBD1 (5 bases). V was pared by 4 bases and J by 8 bases, with 17 bases between. The CDR3 spans 13 residues. Germline-derived CDR1 and CDR2 are GTSNPN and SVGIG (reference sequence). CDR3 sequence: CAWTPPREGGYTF. The CDR3 region has the DNA TGTGCCTGGACCCCCCCCAGGGAGGGCGGCTACACCTTC.

The CDR3 loop reads CASSLRQGVGYEQYF. In DNA form, the CDR3 reads TGTGCCAGCAGTCTCCGACAGGGGGTAGGCTACGAGCAGTACTTC. The chain combines TRBV12-3 or TRBV12-4 with TRBJ2-7; TRBD1 matches 9 bases. CDR3 size: 15 residues. Trimming took 5 bases from V and 3 from J; bases not matched to a gene: 8.

This clonotype has a handful of counts. V gene TRBV7-9 combines with J gene TRBJ2-3; D uncertain. In germline, CDR1 is SEHNR, CDR2 FQNEAQ (reference sequence). V shed 5 bases and J shed 5 bases, with 11 bases lying between them. This CDR3 has 13 residues. The DNA for the CDR3 is TGTGCCAGCAGCACCTCTTGGGGAGATACGCAGTATTTT. Its translation: CASSTSWGDTQYF.

There are a few counts of this clonotype. The V and J genes are TRBV5-1 and TRBJ2-3; 8 positions agree with TRBD1. Trimming at V came to 1 base and at J to 0 bases, leaving 13 bases not matched to a gene. From germline, CDR1 is SGHRS and CDR2 YFSETQ. This CDR3 is 19 amino acids long. The CDR3 sequence is CASSLRPGGGVSSTDTQYF. Written as DNA, the CDR3 is TGCGCCAGCAGCTTGAGGCCAGGGGGCGGAGTGAGTAGCACAGATACGCAGTATTTT.

This clonotype was seen only a few times. The CDR3 region is CAISTGTSGEQSYNEQFF. The CDR3 DNA reads TGTGCCATCAGTACTGGGACTAGCGGGGAGCAATCCTACAATGAGCAGTTCTTC. The chain recombines TRBV10-3 with TRBJ2-1; 13 nucleotides align to TRBD2. CDR3 length: 18 residues. Germline CDR1 reads ENHRY; CDR2 reads SYGVKD. The junction had 8 bases not matched to a gene; V was cut back by 5 bases and J by 1 base.